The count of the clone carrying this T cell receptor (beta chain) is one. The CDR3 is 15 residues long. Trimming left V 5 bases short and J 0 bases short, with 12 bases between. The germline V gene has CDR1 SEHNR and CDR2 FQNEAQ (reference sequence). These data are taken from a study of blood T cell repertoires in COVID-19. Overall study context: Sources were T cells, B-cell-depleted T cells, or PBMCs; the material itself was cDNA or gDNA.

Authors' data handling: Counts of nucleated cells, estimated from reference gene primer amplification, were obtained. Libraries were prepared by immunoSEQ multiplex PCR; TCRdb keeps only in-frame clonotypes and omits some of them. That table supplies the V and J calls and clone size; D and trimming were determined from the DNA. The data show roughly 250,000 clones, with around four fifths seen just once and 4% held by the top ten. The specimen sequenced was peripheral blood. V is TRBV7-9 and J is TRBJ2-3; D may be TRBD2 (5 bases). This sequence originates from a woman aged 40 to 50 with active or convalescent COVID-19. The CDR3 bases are TGTGCCAGCAGCCCCCGGGGATCTAGCACAGATACGCAGTATTTT. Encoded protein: CASSPRGSSTDTQYF.